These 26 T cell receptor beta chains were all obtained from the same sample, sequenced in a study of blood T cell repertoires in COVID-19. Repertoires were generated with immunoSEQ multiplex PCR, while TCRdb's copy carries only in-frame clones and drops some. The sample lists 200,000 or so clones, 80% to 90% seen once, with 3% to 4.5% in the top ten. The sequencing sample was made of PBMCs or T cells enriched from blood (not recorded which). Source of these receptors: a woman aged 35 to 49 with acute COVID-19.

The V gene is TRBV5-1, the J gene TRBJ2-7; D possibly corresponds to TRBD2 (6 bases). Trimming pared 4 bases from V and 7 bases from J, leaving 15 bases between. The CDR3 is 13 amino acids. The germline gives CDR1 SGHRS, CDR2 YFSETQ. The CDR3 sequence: CASSEGDGREQYV. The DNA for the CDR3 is TGCGCCAGCAGCGAAGGGGATGGGAGGGAGCAGTACGTC.

CDR3 protein: CAWSKEYEAFF. CDR3 bases: TGTGCCTGGTCTAAAGAGTATGAAGCTTTCTTT. The chain carries TRBV30 and TRBJ1-1, with D unclear. V gave up 5 bases and J gave up 7 bases, with 11 bases separating them. The germline gives CDR1 GTSNPN, CDR2 SVGIG (reference sequence). CDR3 length: 11 amino acids.

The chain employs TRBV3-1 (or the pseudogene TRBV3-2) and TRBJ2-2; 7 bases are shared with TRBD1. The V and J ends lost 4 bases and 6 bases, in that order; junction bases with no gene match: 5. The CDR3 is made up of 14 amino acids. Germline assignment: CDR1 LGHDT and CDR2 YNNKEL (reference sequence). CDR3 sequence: CASSREQGPGELFF. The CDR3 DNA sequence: TGTGCCAGCAGCCGGGAACAGGGGCCCGGGGAGCTGTTTTTT.

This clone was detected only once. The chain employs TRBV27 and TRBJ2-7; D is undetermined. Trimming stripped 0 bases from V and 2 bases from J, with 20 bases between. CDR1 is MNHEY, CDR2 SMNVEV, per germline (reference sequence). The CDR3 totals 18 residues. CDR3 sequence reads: CASSLSLIVEAHPYEQYV. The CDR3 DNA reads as TGTGCCAGCAGTTTATCGTTAATAGTTGAGGCCCATCCCTACGAGCAGTACGTC.

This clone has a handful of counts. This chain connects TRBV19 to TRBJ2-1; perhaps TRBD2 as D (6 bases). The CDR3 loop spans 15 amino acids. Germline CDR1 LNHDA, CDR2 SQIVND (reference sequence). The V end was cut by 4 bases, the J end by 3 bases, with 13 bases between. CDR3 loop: CASSNMGTDYNEQFF. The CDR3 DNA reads TGTGCCAGTAGTAACATGGGGACTGACTACAATGAGCAGTTCTTC.

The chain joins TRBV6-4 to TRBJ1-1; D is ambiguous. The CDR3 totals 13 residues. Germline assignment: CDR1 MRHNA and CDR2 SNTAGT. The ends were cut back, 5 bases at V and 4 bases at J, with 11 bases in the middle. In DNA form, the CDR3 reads TGTGCCAGCAGTTCGAGCCCCTCCACTGAAGCTTTCTTT. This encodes CASSSSPSTEAFF.

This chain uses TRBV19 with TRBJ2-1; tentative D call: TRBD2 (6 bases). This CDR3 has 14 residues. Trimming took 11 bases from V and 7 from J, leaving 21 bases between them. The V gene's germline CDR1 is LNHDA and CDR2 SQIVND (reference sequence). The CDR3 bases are TGTGCCGTAAGGAGGGAAGGAGGTCGGAATGAGCAGTTCTTC. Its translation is CAVRREGGRNEQFF.

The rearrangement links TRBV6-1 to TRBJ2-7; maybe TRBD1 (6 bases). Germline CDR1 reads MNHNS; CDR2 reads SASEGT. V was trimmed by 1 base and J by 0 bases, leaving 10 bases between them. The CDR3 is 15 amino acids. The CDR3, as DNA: TGTGCCAGCAGTGAAGAGGGGGTGAGCTCCTACGAGCAGTACTTC. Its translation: CASSEEGVSSYEQYF.

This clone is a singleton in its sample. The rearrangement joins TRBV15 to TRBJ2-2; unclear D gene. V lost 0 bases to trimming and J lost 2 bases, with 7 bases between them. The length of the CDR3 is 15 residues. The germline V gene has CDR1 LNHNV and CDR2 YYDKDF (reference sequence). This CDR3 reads CATSREFLNTGELFF. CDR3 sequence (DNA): TGTGCCACCAGCAGAGAATTCCTCAACACCGGGGAGCTGTTTTTT.

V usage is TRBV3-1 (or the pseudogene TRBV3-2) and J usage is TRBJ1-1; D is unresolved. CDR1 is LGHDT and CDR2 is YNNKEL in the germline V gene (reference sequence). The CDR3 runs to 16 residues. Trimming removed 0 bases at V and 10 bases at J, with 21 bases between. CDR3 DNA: TGTGCCAGCAGCCAAGATCTAATGTACCAAGCGGCGCGAGCTTTCTTT. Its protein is CASSQDLMYQAARAFF.

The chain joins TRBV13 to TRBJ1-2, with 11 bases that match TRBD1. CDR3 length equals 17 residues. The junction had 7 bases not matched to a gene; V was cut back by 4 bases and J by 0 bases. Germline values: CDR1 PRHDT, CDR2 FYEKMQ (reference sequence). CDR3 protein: CASSSWTGGSANYGYTF. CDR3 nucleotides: TGTGCCAGCAGCTCCTGGACAGGGGGCTCAGCTAACTATGGCTACACCTTC.

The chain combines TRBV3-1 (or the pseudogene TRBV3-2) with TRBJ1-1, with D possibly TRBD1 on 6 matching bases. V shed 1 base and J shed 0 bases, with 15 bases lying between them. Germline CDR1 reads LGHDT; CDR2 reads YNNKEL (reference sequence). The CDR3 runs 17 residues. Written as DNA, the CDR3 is TGTGCCAGCAGCCAAGTGAGCAGGGGTTCCATGAACACTGAAGCTTTCTTT. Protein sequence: CASSQVSRGSMNTEAFF.

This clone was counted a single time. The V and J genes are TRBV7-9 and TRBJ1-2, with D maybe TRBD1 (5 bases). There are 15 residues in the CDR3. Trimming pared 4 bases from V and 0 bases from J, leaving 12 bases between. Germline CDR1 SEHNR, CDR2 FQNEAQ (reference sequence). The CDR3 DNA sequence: TGTGCCAGCAGCTATTCAGGGTCCTCTAACTATGGCTACACCTTC. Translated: CASSYSGSSNYGYTF.

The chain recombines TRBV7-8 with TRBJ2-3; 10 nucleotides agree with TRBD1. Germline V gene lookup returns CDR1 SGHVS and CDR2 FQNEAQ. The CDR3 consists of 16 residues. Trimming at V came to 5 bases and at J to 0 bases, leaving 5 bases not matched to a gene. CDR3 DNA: TGTGCCAGCAGCCCACGGACAGGGGGTAGCACAGATACGCAGTATTTT. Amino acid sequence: CASSPRTGGSTDTQYF.

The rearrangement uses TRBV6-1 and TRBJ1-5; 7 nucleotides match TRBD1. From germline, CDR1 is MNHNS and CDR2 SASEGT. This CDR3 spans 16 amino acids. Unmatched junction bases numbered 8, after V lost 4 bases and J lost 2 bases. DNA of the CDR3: TGTGCCAGCAGTGCCCAGGGCGGGACAGGCAATCAGCCCCAGCATTTT. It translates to CASSAQGGTGNQPQHF.

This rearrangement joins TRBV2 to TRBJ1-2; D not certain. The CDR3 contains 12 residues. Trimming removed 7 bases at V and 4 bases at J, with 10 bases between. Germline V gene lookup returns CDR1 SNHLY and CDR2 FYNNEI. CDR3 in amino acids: CASTGDAYGYTF. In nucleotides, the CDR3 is TGTGCCAGCACCGGGGATGCCTATGGCTACACCTTC.

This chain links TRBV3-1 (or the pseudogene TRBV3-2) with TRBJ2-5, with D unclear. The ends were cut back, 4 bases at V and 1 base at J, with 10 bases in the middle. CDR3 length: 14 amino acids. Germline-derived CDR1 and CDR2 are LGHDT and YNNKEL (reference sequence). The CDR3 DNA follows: TGTGCCAGCAGCCCCCCAAAATTCCAAGAGACCCAGTACTTC. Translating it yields CASSPPKFQETQYF.

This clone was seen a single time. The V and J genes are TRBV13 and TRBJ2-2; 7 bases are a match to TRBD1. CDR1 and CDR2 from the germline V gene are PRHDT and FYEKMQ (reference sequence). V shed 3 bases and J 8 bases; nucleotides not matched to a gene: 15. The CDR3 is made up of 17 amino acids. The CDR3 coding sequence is TGTGCCAGCAGCTTTCGAGTAGGGGGCCTCCCGGCGGGGGAGCTGTTTTTT. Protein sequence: CASSFRVGGLPAGELFF.

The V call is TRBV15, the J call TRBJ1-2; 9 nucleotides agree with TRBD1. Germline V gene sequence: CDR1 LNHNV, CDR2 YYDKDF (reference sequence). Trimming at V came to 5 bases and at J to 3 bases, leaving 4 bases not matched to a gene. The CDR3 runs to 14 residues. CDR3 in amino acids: CATSRGTGYYGYTF. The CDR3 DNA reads TGTGCCACCAGCCGCGGGACAGGGTACTATGGCTACACCTTC.

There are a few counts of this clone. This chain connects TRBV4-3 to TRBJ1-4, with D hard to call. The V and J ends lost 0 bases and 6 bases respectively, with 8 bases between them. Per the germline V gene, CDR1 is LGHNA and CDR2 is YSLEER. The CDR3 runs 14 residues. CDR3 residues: CASSQDREDEKLFF. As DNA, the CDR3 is TGCGCCAGCAGCCAAGATAGGGAGGATGAAAAACTGTTTTTT.

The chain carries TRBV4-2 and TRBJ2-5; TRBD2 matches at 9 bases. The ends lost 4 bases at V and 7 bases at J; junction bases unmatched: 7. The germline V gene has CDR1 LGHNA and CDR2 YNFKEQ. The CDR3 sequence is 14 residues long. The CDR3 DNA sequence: TGTGCCAGCAGCCTCGGCGGGGGGGAGGGGACCCAGTACTTC. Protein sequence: CASSLGGGEGTQYF.

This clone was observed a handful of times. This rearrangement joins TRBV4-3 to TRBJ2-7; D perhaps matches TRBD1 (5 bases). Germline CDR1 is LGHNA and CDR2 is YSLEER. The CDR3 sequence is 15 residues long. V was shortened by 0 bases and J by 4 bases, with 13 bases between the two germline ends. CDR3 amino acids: CASSQDGSGPYEQYF. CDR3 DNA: TGCGCCAGCAGCCAAGATGGGTCAGGGCCGTACGAGCAGTACTTC.

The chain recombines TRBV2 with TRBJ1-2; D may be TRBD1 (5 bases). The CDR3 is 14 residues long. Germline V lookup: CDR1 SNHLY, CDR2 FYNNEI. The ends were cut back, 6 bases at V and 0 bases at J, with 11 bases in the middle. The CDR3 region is CASSEPTANYGYTF. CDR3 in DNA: TGTGCCAGCAGCGAGCCGACAGCTAACTATGGCTACACCTTC.

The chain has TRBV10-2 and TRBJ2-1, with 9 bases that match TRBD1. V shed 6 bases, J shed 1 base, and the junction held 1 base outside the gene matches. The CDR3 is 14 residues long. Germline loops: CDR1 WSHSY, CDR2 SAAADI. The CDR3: CASSGTGSYNEQFF. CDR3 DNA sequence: TGCGCCAGCAGCGGGACAGGGTCCTACAATGAGCAGTTCTTC.

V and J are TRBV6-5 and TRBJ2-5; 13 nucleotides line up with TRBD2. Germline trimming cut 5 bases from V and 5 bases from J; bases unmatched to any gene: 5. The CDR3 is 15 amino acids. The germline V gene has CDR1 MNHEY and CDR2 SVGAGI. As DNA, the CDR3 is TGTGCCAGCAGTCGGACTAGCGGGGGTCGGGAGACCCAGTACTTC. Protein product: CASSRTSGGRETQYF.

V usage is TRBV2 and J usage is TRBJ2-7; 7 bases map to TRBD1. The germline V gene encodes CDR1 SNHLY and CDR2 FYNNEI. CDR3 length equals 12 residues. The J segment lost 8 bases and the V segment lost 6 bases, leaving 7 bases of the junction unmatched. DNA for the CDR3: TGTGCCAGCAGCCCGACAGGGCGTCAGCAGTACTTC. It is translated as CASSPTGRQQYF.